The next 9 T cell receptor beta chains were all read from a single sample in a study of regulatory T cells in long-lasting Graves disease. Time point here: persistent/refractory GD, antithyroid drugs over 5 years with positive TRAb. Construction of the TCR library relied on RNA isolated from PBMCs. Sequencing libraries for TCR beta were prepared with iRepertoire HTBI primers and Arm-PCR of CDR3 regions. From the multiplex PCR reads, TCRdb called clonotypes with MiXCR, one entry per CDR3 protein. This table holds 250,000 to 300,000 distinct CDR3 sequences, under 25% found once. Sequenced material: peripheral blood mononuclear cells (PBMCs), taken when the disease was refractory, from a patient treated with antithyroid drugs. The receptors were sampled from a female donor with Graves disease.

At least ten counts were recorded for this clonotype. This chain links TRBV6-5 with TRBJ1-5, with no clear D. CDR3 length: 15 amino acids. Between the trimmed V and J ends, which lost 2 bases and 7 bases, there was a span of 15 bases. Germline V CDR1 and CDR2: MNHEY, SVGAGI. The CDR3 DNA follows: TGTGCCAGCAGTTACCCCACACAACGAGGACAGCCCCAGCATTTT. Translated: CASSYPTQRGQPQHF.

The V and J genes are TRBV7-9 and TRBJ2-5; 8 bases line up with TRBD1. The CDR3 extends over 15 amino acids. Losses at the gene ends were 6 bases for V and 1 base for J; bases not matched to a gene: 7. Germline assignment: CDR1 SEHNR and CDR2 FQNEAQ (reference sequence). The CDR3 nucleotides are TGTGCCAGCAGTTCGTCAACAGGGGGCCAAGAGACCCAGTACTTC. Its protein product is CASSSSTGGQETQYF.

V is TRBV30 and J is TRBJ1-5; weak D call: TRBD1 (5 bases). This CDR3 is built from 14 residues. Germline V gene sequence: CDR1 GTSNPN, CDR2 SVGIG (reference sequence). Trimming stripped 1 base from V and 0 bases from J, with 7 bases between. CDR3: CAWSGQSSNQPQHF. CDR3 DNA sequence: TGTGCCTGGAGTGGACAGTCTAGCAATCAGCCCCAGCATTTT.

This chain joins TRBV6-2 or TRBV6-3 and TRBJ2-3; TRBD2 is a possible D gene (5 bases). CDR1 is MNHEY and CDR2 is SVGEGT in the germline V gene. Deletions cut 5 bases from V and 3 bases from J, with 18 bases between. The CDR3 has 16 amino acids. Here the CDR3 DNA reads TGTGCCAGCAGTGACAACCCCGGAGGAGCAACAGATACGCAGTATTTT. The encoded protein is CASSDNPGGATDTQYF.

This clonotype was seen a single time. The chain links TRBV4-2 to TRBJ2-7; 8 bases agree with TRBD2. The CDR3 is 15 residues long. The germline gives CDR1 LGHNA, CDR2 YNFKEQ. Unmatched junction bases numbered 6, after V lost 1 base and J lost 4 bases. The CDR3: CASSQVTGGRYEQYF. CDR3 nucleotide sequence: TGTGCCAGCAGCCAAGTTACGGGAGGGCGGTACGAGCAGTACTTC.

The J gene is TRBJ2-1, the V gene TRBV12-3 or TRBV12-4; 7 bases are shared with TRBD1. V was pared by 1 base and J by 5 bases, with 8 bases of the junction left unmatched. The CDR3 runs to 16 residues. The CDR3, as DNA: TGTGCCAGCAGTTTAGGGACAGGCGACGTCAACAATGAGCAGTTCTTC. Translating gives CASSLGTGDVNNEQFF.

This clonotype has ten or more counts. The chain carries TRBV18 and TRBJ2-7; TRBD2 matches 7 bases. The germline gives CDR1 KGHSH, CDR2 LQKENI. The junction had 11 bases not matched to a gene; V was cut back by 6 bases and J by 3 bases. This CDR3 has 15 residues. CDR3 nucleotide sequence: TGTGCCAGCTCGCCGCGACTAGCCCATGGCTACGAGCAGTACTTC. Its translation: CASSPRLAHGYEQYF.

This rearrangement joins TRBV19 to TRBJ2-2; D gene ambiguous. V shed 6 bases and J shed 6 bases, with 11 bases lying between them. Germline loops: CDR1 LNHDA, CDR2 SQIVND (reference sequence). The CDR3 contains 13 residues. CDR3 sequence (DNA): TGTGCCAGTAGGTTCGGGTTGCCCGGGGAGCTGTTTTTT. It yields the protein CASRFGLPGELFF.

This clonotype occurred many times. This chain joins TRBV7-2 and TRBJ2-7, with TRBD1 identical over 9 bases. CDR1 SGHTA and CDR2 FQGNSA come from the germline V gene. Unmatched junction bases numbered 7, after V lost 5 bases and J lost 2 bases. The CDR3 is 15 residues long. The CDR3: CASSTWTGVAYEQYF. The CDR3 DNA reads as TGTGCCAGCAGCACTTGGACAGGGGTGGCCTACGAGCAGTACTTC.